This T cell receptor (beta chain) came from a study of T cell responses to AZD1222 COVID-19 vaccine (dated by TCRdb to the early 2020s). Notes on the research overall: Because spike-specific TCR depth and breadth did not differ between the two schedules, AZD1222 recipients who got a second dose at roughly 4 weeks were pooled with those who got a second dose at roughly 12 weeks. Trial participants were enrolled into age subgroups of 18-55, 56-69 and 70-plus years, which contained about 150, 27 and 61 TCR-sequenced participants, respectively. TCR sequencing covered some 250 trial participants: 207 given two doses of AZD1222 and 26 given two doses of MenACWY control vaccine.

The meaning of the sample's time point label: baseline before first vaccination. Vaccinee samples were obtained from the UK trials COV001 and COV002, which included a single-blind randomized controlled phase 2/3 trial of AZD1222 (ChAdOx1 nCoV-19) in healthy adults. For TCRbeta chain sequencing, PBMC samples were collected from trial participants at day 0 and at day 28 after the second dose. Results and caveats for the whole study, not just this receptor: Conclusions about previously exposed vaccinees are limited because only five or six AZD1222 recipients were SARS-CoV-2 seropositive at baseline. In the small 56-69-year group, the increase in depth fell short of significance, most likely because of low power. Epitopes outside the regions mutated in the B.1.351 and B.1.1.7 variants were reportedly recognized by nearly half of the unique spike-specific TCRs. No day 14 peak-response samples were available, so repertoires were characterized only after the peak T cell response. After two AZD1222 doses, spike-specific TCR breadth and depth were significantly higher than at day 0 and than in MenACWY recipients. Participants were mostly white British and included more females than males, and it was suggested by the authors that clonal diversity may have been underestimated. Vaccine-associated CD4 TCRs spanned the whole spike protein, with dominant responses in regions 160-218 and 743-854.

Worth noting for this clone: The specificity of this receptor is unknown. Nothing much larger sits one base from this clone, and base qualities are not available.

The CDR3 regions of human TCRbeta chains were subjected to immunosequencing. As for how the authors treated the data: TCRs in the repertoires were matched against a reference library of SARS-CoV-2-specific TCRs that had been generated with the MIRA antigen-specificity platform. Breadth meant the fraction of unique TCRs that were SARS-CoV-2-associated, whereas depth meant the fraction of total T cells that were SARS-CoV-2-associated. Using the MIRA data, each spike-specific TCR was assigned both to the spike region to which the TCR was reactive and to a CD4 or CD8 class. Log10-transformed breadth and depth values were compared by one-way ANOVA with Sidak's multiple comparisons tests. TCRdb's version of the immuneACCESS table is confined to in-frame rearrangements and falls short of the full clone set. An unresolved V gene accounts for under half of the shortfall where checked; the remainder is of unknown origin. V and J calls and clone size come straight from that table; D and trimming were deduced from the DNA. The sample has around 140,000 clones on record, 85% to 95% of them singletons. The top ten hold 1.6% of the sample.

The V end loses 1 base and the J end loses 1 base, and a stretch of 4 bases separates them. CDR1 and CDR2 are read off the germline V gene (reference sequence) as SEHNR and FQNEAQ. From the cysteine up to the phenylalanine, the CDR3 has a length of 13 residues. CDR3 DNA is the only sequence kept; it has 39 bases, read in frame from the first base. This specimen was peripheral blood, taken on day 0 of AZD1222 vaccination. The source is an adult in good health. The receptor chain draws on TRBV7-9 and TRBJ1-1; confidence is insufficient to name the D gene. CDR3 loop: CASSLVGNTEAFF. The bases read TGTGCCAGCAGCTTAGTCGGGAACACTGAAGCTTTCTTT.